A single sample gave rise to the 29 T cell receptor beta chains below, sequenced in a study of shared clonotypes between healthy human individuals. Clones were read by immunoSEQ multiplex PCR, and TCRdb kept only the in-frame ones, dropping some. Among about 2.3 million clones listed, just over 90% were seen once. Sequenced material: naive CD4+ T cells from PBMCs. Subset in this sample: CD45RA+ positively selected. Receptors originate from a man in his late teens or twenties in good health. Some clones in this sample may be carry-over from other donors' samples.

J is TRBJ2-5 and V is TRBV11-2; possibly TRBD2 for D (6 bases). Germline values: CDR1 SGHAT, CDR2 FQNNGV. Trimming removed 3 bases from V and 2 bases from J, with 13 bases in between. CDR3 length: 15 amino acids. CDR3: CASSLDPGVQETQYF. In DNA, the CDR3 is TGTGCCAGCAGCTTGGATCCGGGAGTACAAGAGACCCAGTACTTC.

For this clone: Mismatch with germline at one junction end may stem from a read error. V usage is TRBV4-1 and J usage is TRBJ2-6; D is unclear. The V gene's germline CDR1 is MGHRA and CDR2 YSYEKL. The CDR3 sequence is 17 residues long. CDR3 sequence reads: CASSPFPRTGGTNVLTF. The CDR3 DNA is TGCGCCAGCAGCCCTTTCCCGCGGACCGGTGGGACCAACGTCCTGACTTTC.

A remark on this clone: At the DNA level, this CDR3 is encoded by other sequences in the same sample as well. The CDR3, as DNA: TGTGCCAGCAGCGTAGGCGGACTAGCGGGAGTCAATGAGCAGTTCTTC. Translating it yields CASSVGGLAGVNEQFF. The chain is built from TRBV9 and TRBJ2-1, with 13 bases fitting TRBD2. With V trimmed by 0 bases and J by 6 bases, 3 bases remained unmatched. The germline gives CDR1 SGDLS, CDR2 YYNGEE. CDR3 size: 16 residues.

The chain uses TRBV30 and TRBJ1-4, with D maybe TRBD1 (5 bases). The V end was cut by 3 bases, the J end by 8 bases, with 22 bases between. Germline-derived CDR1 and CDR2 are GTSNPN and SVGIG (reference sequence). The CDR3 length is 16 residues. The CDR3 sequence is CAWRRSLGQGFEKLFF. The CDR3 DNA reads TGTGCCTGGAGAAGGTCGTTGGGGCAAGGGTTCGAAAAACTGTTTTTT.

This clone was observed a few times. Other DNA sequences from this sample encode an identical CDR3 as well. This sequence joins TRBV6-5 and TRBJ1-5; no clear D gene. There are 13 residues in the CDR3. Per the germline V gene, CDR1 is MNHEY and CDR2 is SVGAGI. Deletions cut 3 bases from V and 2 bases from J, with 5 bases between. The CDR3 spells CASSYQGNQPQHF. The DNA for the CDR3 is TGTGCCAGCAGTTATCAGGGCAATCAGCCCCAGCATTTT.

This clone was seen a single time. The chain carries TRBV5-1 and TRBJ2-7; TRBD2 aligns across 9 bases. The CDR3 length is 15 residues. Trimming removed 0 bases from V and 3 bases from J; junction bases left unmatched: 4. CDR1 SGHRS and CDR2 YFSETQ come from the germline V gene. The CDR3 region has the DNA TGCGCCAGCAGCTTGGGTAGCGGGAGCTTCTACGAGCAGTACTTC. As protein: CASSLGSGSFYEQYF.

This chain uses TRBV2 with TRBJ2-5, with a possible D match to TRBD1 (6 bases). From germline, CDR1 is SNHLY and CDR2 FYNNEI. The CDR3 consists of 14 residues. Trimming pared 7 bases from V and 1 base from J, leaving 13 bases between. The CDR3 DNA follows: TGTGCCAGCACACAGGGATTAGGCCAAGAGACCCAGTACTTC. The encoded protein is CASTQGLGQETQYF. Variable domain in full (rest from reference TRBV2 and TRBJ2-5): EPEVTQTPSHQVTQMGQEVILRCVPISNHLYFYWYRQILGQKVEFLVSFYNNEISEKSEIFDDQFSVERPDGSNFTLKIRSTKLEDSAMYFCASTQGLGQETQYFGPGTRLLVL.

This clone was recorded a few times. The rearrangement links TRBV11-3 to TRBJ1-1, with a weak D call TRBD1 (5 bases). The CDR3 sequence is 14 residues long. Germline V gene data show CDR1 as SGHNT and CDR2 as YENEEA. The ends were cut back, 5 bases at V and 2 bases at J, with 12 bases in the middle. DNA for the CDR3: TGTGCCAGCAGCACGGGACGGAGCAACACTGAAGCTTTCTTT. Translation: CASSTGRSNTEAFF. The variable domain in full, with the rest retrieved from reference TRBV11-3 and TRBJ1-1, is EAGVVQSPRYKIIEKKQPVAFWCNPISGHNTLYWYLQNLGQGPELLIRYENEEAVDDSQLPKDRFSAERLKGVDSTLKIQPAELGDSAVYLCASSTGRSNTEAFFGQGTRLTVV.

This rearrangement joins TRBV5-4 to TRBJ1-5; D not resolved. The germline V gene has CDR1 SGHNT and CDR2 YYREEE (reference sequence). The CDR3 contains 16 residues. V gave up 5 bases and J gave up 0 bases, with 15 bases separating them. The CDR3 nucleotides are TGTGCCAGCAGTAACGCCGACGTCGGTAGCAATCAGCCCCAGCATTTT. Protein product: CASSNADVGSNQPQHF.

The rearrangement uses TRBV5-6 and TRBJ2-1; D possibly corresponds to TRBD1 (7 bases). V was cut by 5 bases and J by 4 bases, with 19 bases left in between. Germline V gene data show CDR1 as SGHDT and CDR2 as YYEEEE. This CDR3 comprises 16 residues. The DNA of the CDR3 is TGTGCCAGCAGAATCCAGGGGGGCGGGAATTACAATGAGCAGTTCTTC. It encodes CASRIQGGGNYNEQFF.

Concerning this clone: Other nucleotide sequences from this sample produce the same CDR3. The CDR3 reads CASSLRGDPNTGELFF. The CDR3, as DNA: TGTGCCAGCAGCCTCAGGGGGGACCCGAACACCGGGGAGCTGTTTTTT. This chain connects TRBV9 to TRBJ2-2; weak D call: TRBD1 (7 bases). CDR3 size: 16 residues. The V gene's germline CDR1 is SGDLS and CDR2 YYNGEE. Trimming shortened V by 4 bases and J by 0 bases, and 13 bases separated the two germline ends. Combining the CDR3 with reference TRBV9 and TRBJ2-2 gives the whole variable domain DSGVTQTPKHLITATGQRVTLRCSPRSGDLSVYWYQQSLDQGLQFLIQYYNGEERAKGNILERFSAQQFPDLHSELNLSSLELGDSALYFCASSLRGDPNTGELFFGEGSRLTVL.

This sequence joins TRBV29-1 and TRBJ2-1; D is unclear. Looked up from germline, CDR1 is SQVTM and CDR2 is ANQGSEA. The CDR3 is 11 residues long. V was pared by 1 base and J by 10 bases, with 8 bases between. The CDR3 DNA reads TGCAGCGTTGAAGGGTTGTGGGAGCAGTTCTTC. Protein product: CSVEGLWEQFF.

This chain connects TRBV16 to TRBJ2-7, with D perhaps TRBD1 or TRBD2 (5 bases each). V was pared by 4 bases and J by 7 bases, with 14 bases between. The CDR3 sequence is 13 residues long. Germline V gene data show CDR1 as KGHSY and CDR2 as FQNENV. In DNA, the CDR3 is TGTGCCAGCAGCCTCGGGACCCCGGGAGAGCAGTACTTC. It translates to CASSLGTPGEQYF. The full variable domain, its missing parts supplied by reference TRBV16 and TRBJ2-7, is GEEVAQTPKHLVRGEGQKAKLYCAPIKGHSYVFWYQQVLKNEFKFLISFQNENVFDETGMPKERFSAKCLPNSPCSLEIQATKLEDSAVYFCASSLGTPGEQYFGPGTRLTVT.

V and J are TRBV7-9 and TRBJ2-7; 7 bases map to TRBD1. The CDR3 covers 13 residues. V was pared by 3 bases and J by 5 bases, with 4 bases of the junction left unmatched. Germline V gives CDR1 SEHNR, CDR2 FQNEAQ (reference sequence). For the CDR3, the DNA is TGTGCCAGCAGCTTCTGGGACAGAGACGAGCAGTACTTC. Its translation is CASSFWDRDEQYF.

The chain has TRBV5-6 and TRBJ2-7, with D tentatively TRBD2 (6 bases). The V end was cut by 2 bases, the J end by 6 bases, with 9 bases between. Germline-derived CDR1 and CDR2 are SGHDT and YYEEEE. This CDR3 is built from 12 residues. Here the CDR3 reads CASSFGGSEQYF. The CDR3 DNA sequence: TGTGCCAGCAGCTTCGGAGGGTCCGAGCAGTACTTC. Full variable domain (outside the CDR3, taken from reference TRBV5-6 and TRBJ2-7): DAGVTQSPTHLIKTRGQQVTLRCSPKSGHDTVSWYQQALGQGPQFIFQYYEEEERQRGNFPDRFSGHQFPNYSSELNVNALLLGDSALYLCASSFGGSEQYFGPGTRLTVT.

As to this clone: Other DNA sequences in the sample encode the same CDR3. The chain is built from TRBV2 and TRBJ2-2; D remains ambiguous. CDR1 and CDR2 (germline): SNHLY, FYNNEI. The V end lost 1 base, the J end lost 1 base, and 4 bases lay between the germline ends. CDR3 length equals 14 residues. The CDR3 reads CASSEVRNTGELFF. CDR3 bases: TGTGCCAGCAGTGAAGTGAGGAACACCGGGGAGCTGTTTTTT.

This chain connects TRBV29-1 to TRBJ2-7; a possible D gene is TRBD2 (7 bases). Germline CDR1 SQVTM, CDR2 ANQGSEA. V lost 6 bases to trimming and J lost 4 bases, with 16 bases between them. The CDR3 sequence is 13 residues long. Here the CDR3 reads CSVLGGALYEQYF. The CDR3 DNA follows: TGCAGCGTCCTAGGGGGGGCACTGTACGAGCAGTACTTC.

This chain uses TRBV4-1 with TRBJ1-1; 8 nucleotides agree with TRBD1. CDR1 and CDR2 from the germline V gene are MGHRA and YSYEKL. J was trimmed by 1 base and V by 1 base; bases with no gene match: 5. CDR3 length: 16 residues. The CDR3 sequence is CASSQGYRGGNTEAFF. For the CDR3, the DNA is TGCGCCAGCAGCCAAGGGTACAGGGGGGGGAACACTGAAGCTTTCTTT.

The chain joins TRBV19 to TRBJ2-7; TRBD1 matches at 10 bases. Trimming at V came to 7 bases and at J to 5 bases, leaving 11 bases not matched to a gene. The CDR3 consists of 15 residues. In germline, CDR1 is LNHDA, CDR2 SQIVND (reference sequence). The CDR3 sequence: CASTSWGQGFHEQYF. The CDR3 DNA follows: TGTGCCAGTACGTCTTGGGGACAGGGGTTCCACGAGCAGTACTTC.

CDR3 DNA sequence: TGTGCCAGCAGATACGCGGACATAGCAACAGAGACCCAGTACTTC. It yields the protein CASRYADIATETQYF. This rearrangement joins TRBV7-2 to TRBJ2-5; tentatively, D is TRBD1 (5 bases). Trimming left V 6 bases short and J 4 bases short, with 18 bases between. Germline V CDR1 and CDR2: SGHTA, FQGNSA. The CDR3 contains 15 residues.

The DNA for the CDR3 is TGTGCCAGTAGTATGGGCCGCCAGGGGAAGGGGTCTAATGAAAAACTGTTTTTT. It encodes CASSMGRQGKGSNEKLFF. The chain recombines TRBV19 with TRBJ1-4; D might be TRBD1 (6 bases). Per the germline V gene, CDR1 is LNHDA and CDR2 is SQIVND (reference sequence). This CDR3 contains 18 residues. V was clipped by 3 bases and J by 3 bases, with 20 bases between them.

The rearrangement uses TRBV25-1 and TRBJ2-5; D may be TRBD2 (6 bases). Gene TRBJ2-7 matches the end of the DNA better, so the J call may be wrong. CDR1 is MGHDK and CDR2 is SYGVNS in the germline V gene. The CDR3 covers 14 residues. Here the CDR3 reads CASARVGSIGEQYF. The CDR3 coding sequence is TGTGCCAGCGCCCGGGTCGGGAGCATAGGCGAGCAGTACTTC.

The sample holds a few counts of this clone. In the same sample, other DNA sequences code for this CDR3. CDR3 nucleotide sequence: TGTGCCAGCAGTTTAGCGGGAAGCACAGATACGCAGTATTTT. It encodes CASSLAGSTDTQYF. The J gene is TRBJ2-3, the V gene TRBV28; tentative D call: TRBD2 (6 bases). Trimming cost V 2 bases and J 0 bases, with 6 bases left between them. The CDR3 is 14 amino acids. Germline V CDR1 and CDR2: MDHEN, SYDVKM.

The chain uses TRBV2 and TRBJ2-1; unclear D gene. The germline V and J ends were trimmed by 6 bases and 2 bases, with 11 bases remaining between them. This CDR3 has 14 residues. The germline V gene encodes CDR1 SNHLY and CDR2 FYNNEI. CDR3 nucleotide sequence: TGTGCCAGCAGAAGGGTGGACCCCTACAATGAGCAGTTCTTC. Protein product: CASRRVDPYNEQFF.

V is TRBV15 and J is TRBJ2-1, with D unclear. CDR1 and CDR2 (germline): LNHNV, YYDKDF (reference sequence). Trimming removed 0 bases from V and 4 bases from J, with 10 bases in between. The CDR3 is made up of 15 amino acids. The CDR3 DNA reads as TGTGCCACCAGCAGAGACCGGGCCCGTTACAATGAGCAGTTCTTC. It is translated as CATSRDRARYNEQFF.

Of note for this clone: Different DNA sequences within this sample yield the same CDR3. V gene TRBV5-4 combines with J gene TRBJ2-3, with 8 bases that match TRBD2. The germline V gene has CDR1 SGHNT and CDR2 YYREEE (reference sequence). The CDR3 has 15 amino acids. With V trimmed by 4 bases and J by 2 bases, 6 bases remained unmatched. The CDR3 DNA sequence: TGTGCCAGCAGCCTAGGACTAGCAGTCACAGATACGCAGTATTTT. Protein sequence: CASSLGLAVTDTQYF. Full variable domain (rest looked up from reference TRBV5-4 and TRBJ2-3): ETGVTQSPTHLIKTRGQQVTLRCSSQSGHNTVSWYQQALGQGPQFIFQYYREEENGRGNFPPRFSGLQFPNYSSELNVNALELDDSALYLCASSLGLAVTDTQYFGPGTRLTVL.

V usage is TRBV28 and J usage is TRBJ2-3; D could derive from TRBD1 or TRBD2 (5 bases each). Germline V gene lookup returns CDR1 MDHEN and CDR2 SYDVKM. The CDR3 extends over 16 amino acids. V shed 3 bases and J shed 7 bases, with 20 bases lying between them. CDR3 protein: CASSLPGTLAPYTQYF. DNA for the CDR3: TGTGCCAGCAGTTTGCCCGGGACCCTGGCACCATATACGCAGTATTTT.

V is TRBV28 and J is TRBJ1-2; no clear D gene. The V end was cut by 5 bases, the J end by 2 bases, with 6 bases between. This CDR3 is built from 12 residues. The germline V gene has CDR1 MDHEN and CDR2 SYDVKM. CDR3 sequence (DNA): TGTGCCAGCAGTGTACAGAACTATGGCTACACCTTC. As protein: CASSVQNYGYTF.

The chain links TRBV11-2 to TRBJ1-1; D ambiguous. Germline CDR1 SGHAT, CDR2 FQNNGV. V was trimmed by 3 bases and J by 0 bases, leaving 8 bases between them. This CDR3 has 14 amino acids. The DNA of the CDR3 is TGTGCCAGCAGCTTTACTGAGCTGAACACTGAAGCTTTCTTT. The encoded protein is CASSFTELNTEAFF.